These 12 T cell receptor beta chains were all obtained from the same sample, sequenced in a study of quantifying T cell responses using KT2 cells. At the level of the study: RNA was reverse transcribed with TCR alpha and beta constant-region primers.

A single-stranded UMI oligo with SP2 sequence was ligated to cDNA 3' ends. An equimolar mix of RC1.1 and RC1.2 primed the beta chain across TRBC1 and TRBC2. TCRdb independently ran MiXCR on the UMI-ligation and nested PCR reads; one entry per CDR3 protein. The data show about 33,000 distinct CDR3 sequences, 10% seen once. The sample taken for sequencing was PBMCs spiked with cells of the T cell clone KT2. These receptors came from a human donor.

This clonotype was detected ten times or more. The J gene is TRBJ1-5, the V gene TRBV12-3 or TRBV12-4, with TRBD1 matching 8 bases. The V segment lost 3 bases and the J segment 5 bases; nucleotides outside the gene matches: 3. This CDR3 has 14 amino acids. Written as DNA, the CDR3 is TGTGCCAGCAGTTTGACAGGGGCTTATCAGCCCCAGCATTTT. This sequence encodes CASSLTGAYQPQHF.

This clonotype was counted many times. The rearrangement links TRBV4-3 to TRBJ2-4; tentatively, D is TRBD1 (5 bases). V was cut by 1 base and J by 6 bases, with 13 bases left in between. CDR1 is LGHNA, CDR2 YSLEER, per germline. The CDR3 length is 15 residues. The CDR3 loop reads CASSQVTGFGNIQYF. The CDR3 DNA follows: TGCGCCAGCAGCCAAGTCACAGGATTTGGAAACATTCAGTACTTC.

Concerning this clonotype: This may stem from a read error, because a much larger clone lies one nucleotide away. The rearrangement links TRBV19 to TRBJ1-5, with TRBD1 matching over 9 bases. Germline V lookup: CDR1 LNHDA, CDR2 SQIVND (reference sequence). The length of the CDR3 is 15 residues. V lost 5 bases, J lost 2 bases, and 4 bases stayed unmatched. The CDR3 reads CASSPTGGGNQPQHF. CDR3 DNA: TGTGCCAGTAGTCCGACAGGGGGAGGCAATCAGCCCCAGCATTTT.

The CDR3 spells CASSQEGRREAFF. In DNA form, the CDR3 reads TGCGCCAGCAGCCAAGAAGGCAGAAGGGAAGCTTTCTTT. V usage is TRBV4-1 and J usage is TRBJ1-1; D gene ambiguous. V lost 0 bases and J lost 8, with 10 bases in between. Germline V CDR1 and CDR2: MGHRA, YSYEKL. The CDR3 contains 13 residues.

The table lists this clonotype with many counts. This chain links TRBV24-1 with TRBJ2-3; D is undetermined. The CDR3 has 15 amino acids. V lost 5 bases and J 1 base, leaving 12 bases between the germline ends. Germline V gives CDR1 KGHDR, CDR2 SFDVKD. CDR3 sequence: CATSALYGGTDTQYF. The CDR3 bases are TGTGCCACCAGTGCCCTTTATGGGGGCACAGATACGCAGTATTTT.

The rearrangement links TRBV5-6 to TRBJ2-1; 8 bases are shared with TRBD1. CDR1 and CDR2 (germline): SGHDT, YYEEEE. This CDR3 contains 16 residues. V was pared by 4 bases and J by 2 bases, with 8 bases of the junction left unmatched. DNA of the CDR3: TGTGCCAGCAGCCGGGGTGGGACAGGTCCCTACAATGAGCAGTTCTTC. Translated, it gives CASSRGGTGPYNEQFF.

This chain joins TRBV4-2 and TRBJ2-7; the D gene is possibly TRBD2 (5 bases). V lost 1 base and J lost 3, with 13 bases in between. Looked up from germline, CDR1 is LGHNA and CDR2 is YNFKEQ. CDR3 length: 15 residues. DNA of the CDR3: TGTGCCAGCAGCCAAGTCCTGGGTACTAGCTACGAGCAGTACTTC. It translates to CASSQVLGTSYEQYF.

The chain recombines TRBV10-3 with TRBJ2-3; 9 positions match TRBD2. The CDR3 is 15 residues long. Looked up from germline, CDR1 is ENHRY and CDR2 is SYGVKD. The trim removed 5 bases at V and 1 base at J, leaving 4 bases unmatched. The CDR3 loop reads CAISSGLARTDTQYF. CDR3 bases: TGTGCCATCAGTTCCGGACTAGCGCGCACAGATACGCAGTATTTT.

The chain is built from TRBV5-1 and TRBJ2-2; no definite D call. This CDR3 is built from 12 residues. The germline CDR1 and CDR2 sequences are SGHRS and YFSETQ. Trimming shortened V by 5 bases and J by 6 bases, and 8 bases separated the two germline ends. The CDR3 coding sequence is TGCGCCAGCAGTTTCAACTCCGGGGAGCTGTTTTTT. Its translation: CASSFNSGELFF. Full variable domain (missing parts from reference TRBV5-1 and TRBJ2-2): KAGVTQTPRYLIKTRGQQVTLSCSPISGHRSVSWYQQTPGQGLQFLFEYFSETQRNKGNFPGRFSGRQFSNSRSEMNVSTLELGDSALYLCASSFNSGELFFGEGSRLTVL.

CDR3 residues: CASTPRGGPARSGYTF. The DNA of the CDR3 is TGTGCCAGCACCCCCCGGGGTGGTCCAGCACGGTCCGGCTACACCTTC. The V gene is TRBV6-1, the J gene TRBJ1-2; no reliable D call. CDR3 length: 16 amino acids. Germline V gene data show CDR1 as MNHNS and CDR2 as SASEGT. Trimming shortened V by 7 bases and J by 8 bases, and 26 bases separated the two germline ends.

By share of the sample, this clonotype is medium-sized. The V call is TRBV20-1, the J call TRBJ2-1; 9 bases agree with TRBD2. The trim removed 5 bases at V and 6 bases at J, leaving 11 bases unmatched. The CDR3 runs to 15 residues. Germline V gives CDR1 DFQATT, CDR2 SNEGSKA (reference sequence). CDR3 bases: TGCAGTGCTCACCCTGGGCGGGGGGGCGTCAATGAGCAGTTCTTC. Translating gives CSAHPGRGGVNEQFF.

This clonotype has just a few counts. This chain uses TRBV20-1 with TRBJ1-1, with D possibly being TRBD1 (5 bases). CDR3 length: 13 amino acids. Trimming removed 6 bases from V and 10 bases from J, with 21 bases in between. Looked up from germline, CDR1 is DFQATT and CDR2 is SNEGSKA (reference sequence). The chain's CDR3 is CSAPREGDVSAFF. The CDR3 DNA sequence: TGCAGTGCCCCCCGGGAAGGGGATGTTTCAGCTTTCTTT.